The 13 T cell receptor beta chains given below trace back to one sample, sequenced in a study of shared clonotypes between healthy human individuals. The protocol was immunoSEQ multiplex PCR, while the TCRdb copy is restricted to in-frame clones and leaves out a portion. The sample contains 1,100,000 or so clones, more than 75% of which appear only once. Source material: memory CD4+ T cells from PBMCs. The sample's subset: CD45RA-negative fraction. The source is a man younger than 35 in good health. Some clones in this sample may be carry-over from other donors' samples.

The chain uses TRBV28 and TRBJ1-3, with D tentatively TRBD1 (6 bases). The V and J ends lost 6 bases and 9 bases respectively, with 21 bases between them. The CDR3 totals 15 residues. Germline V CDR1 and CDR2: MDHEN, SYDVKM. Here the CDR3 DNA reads TGTGCCAGCAGGACTACCCGACAGGCCACGACCACCATATATTTT. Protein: CASRTTRQATTTIYF.

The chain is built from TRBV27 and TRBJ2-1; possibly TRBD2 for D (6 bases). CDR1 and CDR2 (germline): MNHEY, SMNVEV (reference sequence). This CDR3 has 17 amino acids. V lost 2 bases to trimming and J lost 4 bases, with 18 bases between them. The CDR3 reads CASSLNSGARGYNEQFF. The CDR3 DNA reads TGTGCCAGCAGTTTAAATAGCGGCGCCAGAGGATACAATGAGCAGTTCTTC.

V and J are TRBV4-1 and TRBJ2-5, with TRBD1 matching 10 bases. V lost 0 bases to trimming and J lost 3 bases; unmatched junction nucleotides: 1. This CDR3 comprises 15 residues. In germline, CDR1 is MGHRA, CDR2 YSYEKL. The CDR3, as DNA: TGCGCCAGCAGCCAAGACGGGACAGGGGAAGAGACCCAGTACTTC. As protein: CASSQDGTGEETQYF.

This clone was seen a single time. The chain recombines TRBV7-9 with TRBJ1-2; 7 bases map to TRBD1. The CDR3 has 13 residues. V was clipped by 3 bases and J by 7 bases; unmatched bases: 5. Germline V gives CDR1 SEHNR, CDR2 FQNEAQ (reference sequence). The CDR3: CASSFNRGGGYTF. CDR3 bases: TGTGCCAGCAGCTTTAACAGGGGAGGTGGCTACACCTTC.

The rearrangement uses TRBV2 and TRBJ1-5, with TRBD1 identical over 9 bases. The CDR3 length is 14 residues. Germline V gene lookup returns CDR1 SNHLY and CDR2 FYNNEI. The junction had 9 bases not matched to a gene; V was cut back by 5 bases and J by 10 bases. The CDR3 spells CASSTGQGVRPQHF. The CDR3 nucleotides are TGTGCCAGCAGTACGGGACAGGGAGTCCGTCCCCAGCATTTT.

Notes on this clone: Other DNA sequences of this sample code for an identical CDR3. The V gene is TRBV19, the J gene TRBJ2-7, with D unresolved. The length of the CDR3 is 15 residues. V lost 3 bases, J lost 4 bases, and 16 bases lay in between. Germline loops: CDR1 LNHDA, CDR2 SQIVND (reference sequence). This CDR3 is CASSISPGEAYEQYF. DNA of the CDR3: TGTGCCAGTAGTATTTCCCCCGGTGAAGCATACGAGCAGTACTTC.

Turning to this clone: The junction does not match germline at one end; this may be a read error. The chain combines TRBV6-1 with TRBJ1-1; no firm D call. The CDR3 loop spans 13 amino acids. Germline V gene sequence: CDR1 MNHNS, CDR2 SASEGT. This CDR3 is CASSEVGNAEAFF. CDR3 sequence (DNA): TGTGCCAGCAGTGAAGTAGGGAACGCTGAAGCTTTCTTT.

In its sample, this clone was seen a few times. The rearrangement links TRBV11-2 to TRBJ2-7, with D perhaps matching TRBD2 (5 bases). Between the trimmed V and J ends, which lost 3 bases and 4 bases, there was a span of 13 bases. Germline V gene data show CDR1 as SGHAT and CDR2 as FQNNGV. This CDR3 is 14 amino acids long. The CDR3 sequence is CASSFSRPGYEQYF. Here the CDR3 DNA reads TGTGCCAGCAGCTTTTCCCGGCCGGGATACGAGCAGTACTTC.

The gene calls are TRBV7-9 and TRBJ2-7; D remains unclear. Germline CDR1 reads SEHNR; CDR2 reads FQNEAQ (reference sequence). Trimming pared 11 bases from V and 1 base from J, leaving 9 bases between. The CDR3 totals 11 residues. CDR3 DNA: TGTGCCTCCGAGGCGTCCTACGAGCAGTACTTC. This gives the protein CASEASYEQYF.

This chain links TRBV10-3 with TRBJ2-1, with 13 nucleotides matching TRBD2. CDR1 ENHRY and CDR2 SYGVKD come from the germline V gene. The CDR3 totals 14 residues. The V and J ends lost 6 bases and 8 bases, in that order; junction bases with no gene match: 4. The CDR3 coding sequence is TGTGCCATCAGCGGGACTAGCGGGACGCATGAGCAGTTCTTC. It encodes CAISGTSGTHEQFF.

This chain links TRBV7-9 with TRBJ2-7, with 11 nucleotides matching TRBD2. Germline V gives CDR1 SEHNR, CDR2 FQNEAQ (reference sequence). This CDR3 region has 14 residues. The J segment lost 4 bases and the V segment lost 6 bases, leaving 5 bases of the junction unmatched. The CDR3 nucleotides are TGTGCCAGCAGGAAGACTAGCGGGACATACGAGCAGTACTTC. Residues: CASRKTSGTYEQYF.

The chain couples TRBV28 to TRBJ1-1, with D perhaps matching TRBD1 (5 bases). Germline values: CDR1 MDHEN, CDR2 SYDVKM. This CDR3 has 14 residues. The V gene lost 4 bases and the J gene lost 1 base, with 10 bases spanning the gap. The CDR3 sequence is CASSSFTGNTEAFF. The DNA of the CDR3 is TGTGCCAGCAGTTCGTTTACAGGGAACACTGAAGCTTTCTTT.

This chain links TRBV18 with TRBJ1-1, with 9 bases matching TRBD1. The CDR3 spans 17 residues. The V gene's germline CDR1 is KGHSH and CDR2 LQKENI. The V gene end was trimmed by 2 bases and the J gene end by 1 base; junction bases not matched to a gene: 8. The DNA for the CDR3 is TGTGCCAGCTCACCAATCAGACAGGGGGGGACGAACACTGAAGCTTTCTTT. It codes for CASSPIRQGGTNTEAFF.